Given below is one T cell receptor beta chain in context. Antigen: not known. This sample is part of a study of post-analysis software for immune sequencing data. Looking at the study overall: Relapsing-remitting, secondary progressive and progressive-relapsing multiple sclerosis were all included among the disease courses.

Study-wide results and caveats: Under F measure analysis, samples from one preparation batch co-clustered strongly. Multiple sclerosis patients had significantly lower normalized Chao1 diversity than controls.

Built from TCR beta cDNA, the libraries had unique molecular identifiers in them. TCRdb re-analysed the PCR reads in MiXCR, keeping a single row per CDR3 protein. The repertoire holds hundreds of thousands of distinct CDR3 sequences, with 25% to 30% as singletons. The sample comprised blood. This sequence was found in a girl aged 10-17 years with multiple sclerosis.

As DNA, the CDR3 is TGTGCCAGTGGGCCGGGACAGGGCTACAATGAGCAGTTCTTC. Translated: CASGPGQGYNEQFF. This chain connects TRBV5-4 to TRBJ2-1; 9 nucleotides align to TRBD1. Germline assignment: CDR1 SGHNT and CDR2 YYREEE (reference sequence). Trimming cost V 8 bases and J 3 bases; bases outside gene matches: 6. The CDR3 covers 14 residues. The whole variable domain, remainder taken from reference TRBV5-4 and TRBJ2-1, is ETGVTQSPTHLIKTRGQQVTLRCSSQSGHNTVSWYQQALGQGPQFIFQYYREEENGRGNFPPRFSGLQFPNYSSELNVNALELDDSALYLCASGPGQGYNEQFFGPGTRLTVL.